Sequencing of this T cell receptor (beta chain) was carried out in a study of cytomegalovirus exposure and HLA in healthy donors. Study as a whole: In a previous analysis, 117 million unique TCR beta sequences were found from 150 million to 200 million T cells. From HLA-typed donors, an early data release held some 80 million unique TCRs. Findings and caveats of the study: It was around 160 TCR beta chains that were listed as cytomegalovirus-associated.

The CDR3 extends over 13 amino acids. Germline CDR1 MNHNY, CDR2 SVGAGI (reference sequence). V was pared by 2 bases and J by 10 bases, with 14 bases between. 13 Jbeta primers and 60 Vbeta primers were used for the PCR. The assay was immunoSEQ multiplex PCR, and TCRdb's table has in-frame clones only and misses some. The table shows fewer than 120,000 clones, with approximately 82% occurring only once. In regard to this clone: What it binds is not known.

J is TRBJ1-1 and V is TRBV6-6, with D possibly being TRBD1 (5 bases). Sequencing input: PBMCs. This receptor was identified in a man aged 25-40 years in good health and CMV-seropositive. The CDR3 DNA reads TGTGCCAGCAGTTACGAACGCCGGGGGGGAGCTTTCTTT. Protein sequence: CASSYERRGGAFF.